This T cell receptor (beta chain) was captured by sequencing in a study of cytomegalovirus exposure and HLA in healthy donors. The overall study: The platform used for the roughly 120 validation repertoires matched that of the approximately 640 first-cohort repertoires, a later analysis reported.

In this sample, this clone turned up once. The target antigen is unknown. Germline CDR1 reads SGHRS; CDR2 reads YFSETQ. V gave up 4 bases and J gave up 1 base, with 5 bases separating them. CDR3 length: 12 amino acids. Assay used: immunoSEQ multiplex PCR; TCRdb lists only in-frame clones, some missing. The table has some 220,000 clones, over 80% seen once. Study-wide results and caveats: In vitro data verified three CMV-associated chains as specific for CMV antigens. Subsequent analysis of the roughly 120 validation repertoires found a tendency for first-cohort TCR clusters to co-occur. It was 150 to 200 TCR beta chains that were listed as cytomegalovirus-associated.

Sample: PBMCs. The V gene is TRBV5-1, the J gene TRBJ2-5; D is ambiguous. This clonotype was sampled from a woman under 30 in good health and CMV-seronegative. The CDR3 reads CASSVSQETQYF. The DNA of the CDR3 is TGCGCCAGCAGCGTCTCCCAAGAGACCCAGTACTTC.